The 20 T cell receptor beta chains presented below share a single source sample, sequenced in a study of blood T cell repertoires in COVID-19 (TCRdb year 2020). Library preparation used the immunoSEQ multiplex PCR assay. Held by TCRdb, this immuneACCESS table contains in-frame sequences only and omits some clones. Under half of the omission traces to an unresolved V gene where checked; the cause of the rest is unknown. Recorded for this sample are about 330,000 clones; approximately 88% of them occurred a single time. 5% to 6% of the sample rests with the top ten. Sample: PBMCs or T cells enriched from blood (not recorded which). The receptors originated from a man aged 25 to 40 who had recovered from COVID-19.

As regards this clone: At the DNA level, this CDR3 is encoded by other sequences in the same sample as well. This chain connects TRBV7-3 to TRBJ2-3, with TRBD2 matching 11 bases. The length of the CDR3 is 14 residues. V lost 5 bases to trimming and J lost 6 bases; unmatched junction nucleotides: 4. Germline V gives CDR1 SGHTA, CDR2 FQGTGA. The CDR3 region has the DNA TGTGCCAGCAGCAGACTAGCGGGGCCGGATACGCAGTATTTT. It specifies CASSRLAGPDTQYF. Filled out from reference TRBV7-3 and TRBJ2-3, the complete variable domain reads GAGVSQTPSNKVTEKGKYVELRCDPISGHTALYWYRQSLGQGPEFLIYFQGTGAADDSGLPNDRFFAVRPEGSVSTLKIQRTERGDSAVYLCASSRLAGPDTQYFGPGTRLTVL.

V usage is TRBV5-1 and J usage is TRBJ1-4, with 8 nucleotides matching TRBD1. CDR1 SGHRS and CDR2 YFSETQ come from the germline V gene. The CDR3 spans 16 residues. V trimming: 4 bases; J trimming: 3 bases; junction bases outside the gene matches: 8. The CDR3 nucleotides read TGCGCCAGCAGCGCGAACAGGGGGTTGGCTAATGAAAAACTGTTTTTT. The encoded protein is CASSANRGLANEKLFF.

V and J are TRBV6-5 and TRBJ1-2, with D possibly TRBD1 on 6 matching bases. The V gene's germline CDR1 is MNHEY and CDR2 SVGAGI. V lost 6 bases and J lost 4, with 15 bases in between. The CDR3 is 14 amino acids. CDR3 sequence: CASSVGQFGYGYTF. CDR3 sequence (DNA): TGTGCCAGCAGCGTAGGACAGTTCGGCTATGGCTACACCTTC.

The J gene is TRBJ2-7, the V gene TRBV7-9; TRBD1 agrees at 11 bases. V gave up 5 bases and J gave up 5 bases; unmatched junction bases: 5. CDR1 is SEHNR and CDR2 is FQNEAQ in the germline V gene (reference sequence). CDR3 length: 14 amino acids. The CDR3 region has the DNA TGTGCCAGCAGCAGGGGACAGGGGGACGACGAGCAGTACTTC. This gives the protein CASSRGQGDDEQYF.

The chain has TRBV6-5 and TRBJ1-1; no firm D call. The CDR3 has 14 residues. With 7 bases removed from V and 0 bases from J, the gap between germline ends came to 12 bases. Germline-derived CDR1 and CDR2 are MNHEY and SVGAGI. CDR3 sequence: CASTLLGLNTEAFF. The CDR3 DNA reads as TGTGCCAGCACCCTTTTGGGCTTGAACACTGAAGCTTTCTTT.

This chain uses TRBV7-2 with TRBJ1-5; D is ambiguous. The CDR3 is 15 amino acids. Germline CDR1 and CDR2: SGHTA and FQGNSA. The V gene lost 3 bases and the J gene lost 3 bases, with 12 bases spanning the gap. This chain's CDR3 is CASSFPRPFNQPQHF. The CDR3 nucleotides are TGTGCCAGCAGCTTCCCTAGGCCGTTCAATCAGCCCCAGCATTTT.

The chain uses TRBV7-8 and TRBJ1-4, with D possibly being TRBD1 (6 bases). The V end lost 3 bases, the J end lost 0 bases, and 8 bases lay between the germline ends. This CDR3 comprises 15 residues. Germline CDR1 is SGHVS and CDR2 is FQNEAQ. The CDR3 protein is CASSLRTATNEKLFF. CDR3 nucleotides: TGTGCCAGCAGCTTGAGGACAGCAACTAATGAAAAACTGTTTTTT.

The chain links TRBV30 to TRBJ2-7, with TRBD2 matching 8 bases. CDR1 and CDR2 from the germline V gene are GTSNPN and SVGIG (reference sequence). Trimming at V came to 1 base and at J to 1 base, leaving 6 bases not matched to a gene. The CDR3 has 15 residues. The CDR3 sequence is CAWSGVGGASYEQYF. CDR3 DNA: TGTGCCTGGAGTGGCGTCGGGGGGGCTTCCTACGAGCAGTACTTC.

The chain joins TRBV19 to TRBJ1-3; unclear D gene. This CDR3 has 17 residues. Looked up from germline, CDR1 is LNHDA and CDR2 is SQIVND (reference sequence). V shed 1 base and J shed 0 bases, with 13 bases lying between them. CDR3 region: CASSIVWQRISGNTIYF. The CDR3 nucleotides read TGTGCCAGTAGTATAGTCTGGCAGCGAATCTCTGGAAACACCATATATTTT.

Details on this clone: This CDR3 is also generated by other DNA sequences in the sample. J is TRBJ1-5 and V is TRBV18, with 12 bases identical to TRBD1. Germline CDR1 and CDR2: KGHSH and LQKENI. The CDR3 contains 16 residues. V lost 0 bases, J lost 6 bases, and 3 bases stayed unmatched. CDR3 sequence: CASSPPGQGAGQPQHF. The CDR3 bases are TGTGCCAGCTCACCACCGGGACAGGGGGCGGGTCAGCCCCAGCATTTT.

This clone showed up just a few times. The chain joins TRBV28 to TRBJ1-2; 8 bases are a match to TRBD1. The germline gives CDR1 MDHEN, CDR2 SYDVKM. After removal of 5 bases from V and 8 bases from J, the junction contained 13 bases not matched to a gene. This CDR3 contains 15 residues. The CDR3 bases are TGTGCCAGCAGTCCCTTGGCAGGGGGCCTGGAAGGCTACACCTTC. It yields the protein CASSPLAGGLEGYTF.

The genes are TRBV5-1 and TRBJ1-1; D remains ambiguous. Germline V gene lookup returns CDR1 SGHRS and CDR2 YFSETQ. CDR3 length: 15 residues. Trimming cost V 2 bases and J 0 bases, with 11 bases left between them. The CDR3 sequence: CASSFIAGMNTEAFF. DNA of the CDR3: TGCGCCAGCAGCTTTATTGCGGGGATGAACACTGAAGCTTTCTTT. The whole variable domain, filled in from reference TRBV5-1 and TRBJ1-1, reads KAGVTQTPRYLIKTRGQQVTLSCSPISGHRSVSWYQQTPGQGLQFLFEYFSETQRNKGNFPGRFSGRQFSNSRSEMNVSTLELGDSALYLCASSFIAGMNTEAFFGQGTRLTVV.

The chain carries TRBV28 and TRBJ2-3, with D tentatively TRBD2 (6 bases). V was trimmed by 6 bases and J by 0 bases, leaving 13 bases between them. The CDR3 runs to 15 residues. The germline CDR1 and CDR2 sequences are MDHEN and SYDVKM. CDR3 nucleotide sequence: TGTGCCAGCAGGGAACGGGGGAGTAGCACAGATACGCAGTATTTT. Protein: CASRERGSSTDTQYF.

The chain carries TRBV10-3 and TRBJ1-1; TRBD1 matches at 7 bases. J lost 0 bases, V lost 6 bases, and 7 bases had no gene match. Germline V gene data show CDR1 as ENHRY and CDR2 as SYGVKD. CDR3 length: 15 amino acids. This CDR3 reads CAISRGQAMNTEAFF. The DNA for the CDR3 is TGTGCCATCAGCCGCGGACAGGCCATGAACACTGAAGCTTTCTTT.

V and J are TRBV7-6 and TRBJ1-1, with 7 bases lining up with TRBD1. V lost 6 bases, J lost 6 bases, and 4 bases stayed unmatched. Per the germline V gene, CDR1 is SGHVS and CDR2 is FNYEAQ. The CDR3 is 12 amino acids. The CDR3 protein is CASRARGAEAFF. As DNA, the CDR3 is TGTGCCAGCAGAGCCAGGGGGGCTGAAGCTTTCTTT.

The CDR3 spells CASSLAGGPSYNEQFF. Here the CDR3 DNA reads TGCGCCAGCAGCTTGGCGGGGGGGCCCTCCTACAATGAGCAGTTCTTC. This rearrangement joins TRBV5-1 to TRBJ2-1, with 8 nucleotides matching TRBD2. The length of the CDR3 is 16 residues. With 0 bases clipped from V and 0 bases from J, the junction kept 2 bases outside the gene matches. Germline CDR1 is SGHRS and CDR2 is YFSETQ. Based on the CDR3 plus reference TRBV5-1 and TRBJ2-1, the full variable domain is KAGVTQTPRYLIKTRGQQVTLSCSPISGHRSVSWYQQTPGQGLQFLFEYFSETQRNKGNFPGRFSGRQFSNSRSEMNVSTLELGDSALYLCASSLAGGPSYNEQFFGPGTRLTVL.

The V gene is TRBV4-1, the J gene TRBJ1-1; perhaps TRBD1 as D (6 bases). V lost 4 bases, J lost 3 bases, and 9 bases lay in between. Germline V gives CDR1 MGHRA, CDR2 YSYEKL. The CDR3 is 13 residues long. Here the CDR3 DNA reads TGCGCCAGCAGCCCAGGACAGTACACTGAAGCTTTCTTT. Its translation is CASSPGQYTEAFF.

The rearrangement links TRBV2 to TRBJ2-6, with 10 bases identical to TRBD1. The V gene end was trimmed by 6 bases and the J gene end by 2 bases; junction bases not matched to a gene: 16. Germline loops: CDR1 SNHLY, CDR2 FYNNEI. The CDR3 spans 20 residues. CDR3 amino acids: CASRTLRAGTGEPGANVLTF. CDR3 DNA: TGTGCCAGCAGAACCTTACGAGCCGGGACAGGGGAGCCTGGGGCCAACGTCCTGACTTTC. Full variable domain (rest looked up from reference TRBV2 and TRBJ2-6): EPEVTQTPSHQVTQMGQEVILRCVPISNHLYFYWYRQILGQKVEFLVSFYNNEISEKSEIFDDQFSVERPDGSNFTLKIRSTKLEDSAMYFCASRTLRAGTGEPGANVLTFGAGSRLTVL.

The chain carries TRBV28 and TRBJ1-2; TRBD1 might be the D (5 bases). This CDR3 is 17 amino acids long. Trimming removed 5 bases at V and 1 base at J, with 20 bases between. Looked up from germline, CDR1 is MDHEN and CDR2 is SYDVKM. This CDR3 reads CASSPEWHEQVNYGYTF. The CDR3 bases are TGTGCCAGCAGTCCTGAGTGGCATGAACAGGTTAACTATGGCTACACCTTC.

The chain couples TRBV5-6 to TRBJ1-4, with 9 nucleotides matching TRBD1. Germline assignment: CDR1 SGHDT and CDR2 YYEEEE. The CDR3 consists of 15 residues. V was pared by 0 bases and J by 8 bases, with 5 bases of the junction left unmatched. The CDR3 reads CASSLAQGAGEKLFF. CDR3 DNA sequence: TGTGCCAGCAGCTTGGCACAGGGGGCAGGGGAAAAACTGTTTTTT.